A selection of T cell receptor beta chains follows, all from one sample in a study of cytomegalovirus exposure and HLA in healthy donors. Clones were read by immunoSEQ multiplex PCR, and TCRdb kept only the in-frame ones, dropping some. The sample yields tens of thousands of clones, around nine tenths seen once. Specimen: PBMCs. Receptor source: a man aged 25 to 40 in good health and CMV-seropositive. Both conserved end residues are part of each CDR3. A D gene is named only where the DNA matches it firmly. Only some rows state a clone size, as once, few, many or a class for expanded clones.

d_gene	v_gene	j_gene	abundance	CDR3aa	CDR3nt
TRBD2	TRBV5-1	TRBJ2-1	-	CASSPGTSGRPINEQFF	TGCGCCAGCAGCCCCGGGACTAGCGGGAGGCCAATCAATGAGCAGTTCTTC
TRBD1	TRBV5-4	TRBJ2-5	-	CASSPGQGVETQYF	TGTGCCAGCAGCCCCGGACAGGGGGTTGAGACCCAGTACTTC
TRBD1	TRBV7-9	TRBJ2-7	-	CASSYGTAYEQYF	TGTGCCAGCAGCTACGGGACAGCCTACGAGCAGTACTTC
-	TRBV5-6	TRBJ2-7	-	CASSVRQVPWYEQYF	TGTGCCAGCAGCGTGCGACAGGTCCCATGGTACGAGCAGTACTTC
TRBD1	TRBV6-5	TRBJ1-2	-	CATHLPGQSVYGYTF	TGTGCCACCCACCTACCGGGACAGTCGGTCTATGGCTACACCTTC
TRBD2	TRBV19	TRBJ2-1	once	CASSILAGTSSYNEQFF	TGTGCCAGTAGCATACTAGCGGGAACAAGCTCCTACAATGAGCAGTTCTTC
-	TRBV28	TRBJ2-7	-	CASSLRTYRGEQYF	TGTGCCAGCAGTTTAAGGACCTATCGGGGCGAGCAGTACTTC
TRBD1	TRBV5-6	TRBJ2-7	-	CATATRDRGLREQYF	TGTGCCACCGCAACTCGGGACAGGGGGCTTCGGGAGCAGTACTTC
TRBD2	TRBV7-9	TRBJ2-3	-	CASSLASGTHTDTQYF	TGTGCCAGCAGCTTAGCTAGCGGGACCCACACAGATACGCAGTATTTT
-	TRBV11-2	TRBJ2-3	-	CASSPTRLADTQYF	TGTGCCAGCAGCCCGACTAGATTGGCAGATACGCAGTATTTT
-	TRBV27	TRBJ1-1	-	CASSFEGNTEAFF	TGTGCCAGCAGTTTCGAGGGGAACACTGAAGCTTTCTTT
TRBD2	TRBV10-3	TRBJ2-1	-	CAISLTSGGFNEQFF	TGTGCCATCAGTCTGACTAGCGGGGGGTTCAATGAGCAGTTCTTC
TRBD1	TRBV5-1	TRBJ1-2	-	CASSDRQGAYGYTF	TGCGCCAGCAGCGACCGACAGGGGGCCTATGGCTACACCTTC
TRBD1	TRBV23-1	TRBJ2-6	-	CASSQSETGQAGANVLTF	TGCGCTAGCAGTCAATCGGAGACAGGGCAAGCTGGGGCCAACGTCCTGACTTTC
TRBD2	TRBV6-5	TRBJ2-1	medium-sized	CASSYASGSYGEQFF	TGTGCCAGCAGCTACGCTAGCGGGAGTTACGGGGAGCAGTTCTTC